Listed below are T cell receptor beta chains from one sample, sequenced in a study of T-cell reconstitution after alpha-beta-depleted transplantation in children. TCRdb re-called the PCR reads with MiXCR, one entry per CDR3 protein. The sample shows 490,000 or so distinct CDR3 sequences, around 13% of them seen only once. The material was PBMCs from the stem cell graft donor, obtained from the stem cell graft. The source of these receptors is a human donor who donated a stem cell graft to a child with combined immunodeficiency. Both conserved end residues are part of each CDR3. D genes are given only for firm matches. Clone size is shown for a subset of rows, as once, few, many or a class of expanded clone.

length,D,J,size,V,CDR3,DNA
14,TRBD1,TRBJ2-5,many,TRBV5-1,CASSPGQGRETQYF,TGCGCCAGCAGCCCGGGACAGGGTAGGGAGACCCAGTACTTC
18,TRBD1,TRBJ1-2,NA,TRBV11-2,CASSPRPWTGTSTYGYTF,TGTGCCAGCAGCCCACGTCCCTGGACAGGGACGTCTACCTATGGCTACACCTTC
18,NA,TRBJ1-6,few,TRBV27,CASSLSDPRLTANSPLHF,TGTGCCAGCAGTTTATCGGACCCACGACTCACAGCAAATTCACCCCTCCACTTT
15,NA,TRBJ1-3,NA,TRBV6-1,CASSRSDSSGNTIYF,TGTGCCAGCAGCAGATCTGACAGCTCTGGAAACACCATATATTTT
11,NA,TRBJ1-1,NA,TRBV28,CASTKNTEAFF,TGTGCCAGTACTAAGAACACTGAAGCTTTCTTT
15,NA,TRBJ1-5,NA,TRBV7-9,CASSLGWGPDQPQHF,TGTGCCAGCAGCTTGGGTTGGGGGCCCGATCAGCCCCAGCATTTT
13,NA,TRBJ2-1,many,TRBV6-5,CASSYTEVNEQFF,TGTGCCAGCAGTTACACAGAAGTAAATGAGCAGTTCTTC
16,NA,TRBJ2-5,few,TRBV4-3,CASSQVGPTPQETQYF,TGCGCCAGCAGCCAAGTAGGACCAACTCCCCAAGAGACCCAGTACTTC
13,TRBD1,TRBJ2-7,few,TRBV12-5,CASGLVQGDIMYF,TGTGCTAGTGGTTTGGTACAGGGGGACATAATGTACTTC
13,NA,TRBJ1-5,few,TRBV9,CASSTQINQPQHF,TGTGCCAGCAGCACCCAGATTAATCAGCCCCAGCATTTT
18,NA,TRBJ1-4,NA,TRBV11-2,CASSLKLWTPMENEKLFF,TGTGCCAGCAGCTTAAAACTTTGGACACCGATGGAGAATGAAAAACTGTTTTTT
13,NA,TRBJ2-5,many,TRBV30,CASARPSQETQYF,TGTGCCTCCGCCCGGCCCTCCCAAGAGACCCAGTACTTC
16,TRBD2,TRBJ2-2,few,TRBV4-3,CASSRDSIAGREELFF,TGCGCCAGCAGCCGAGACTCCATAGCGGGAAGAGAGGAGCTGTTTTTT
16,TRBD2,TRBJ2-5,few,TRBV12-3/TRBV12-4,CASSPSGLAGQETQYF,TGTGCCAGCAGCCCCTCGGGACTAGCGGGGCAAGAGACCCAGTACTTC
14,NA,TRBJ2-2,NA,TRBV3-1,CASSHGLNTGELFF,TGTGCCAGCAGCCATGGGCTCAACACCGGGGAGCTGTTTTTT
12,NA,TRBJ2-2,many,TRBV29-1,CSVTGDTGELFF,TGCAGCGTTACGGGGGACACCGGGGAGCTGTTTTTT
19,NA,TRBJ2-2,NA,TRBV5-1,CASSFYLEVAGTNTGEVFF,TGCGCCAGCAGCTTTTACTTAGAGGTTGCAGGGACGAACACCGGGGAGGTGTTTTTT
13,NA,TRBJ2-5,few,TRBV29-1,CSVAPMVQETQYF,TGCAGCGTTGCGCCGATGGTCCAAGAGACCCAGTACTTC
14,NA,TRBJ2-3,many,TRBV20-1,CSASTGTSTDTQYF,TGCAGTGCTTCGACAGGGACTAGCACAGATACGCAGTATTTT
15,NA,TRBJ1-2,NA,TRBV16,CASSQSGREYYGYTF,TGTGCCAGCAGCCAATCAGGCAGGGAGTACTATGGCTACACCTTC
16,NA,TRBJ2-5,few,TRBV9,CASSVAGGQVRETQYF,TGTGCCAGCAGCGTAGCGGGGGGACAGGTGAGGGAGACCCAGTACTTC
13,NA,TRBJ2-1,many,TRBV7-9,CASTSRSGNEQFF,TGTGCCAGCACCTCAAGGTCTGGCAATGAGCAGTTCTTC
17,NA,TRBJ2-5,NA,TRBV7-3,CASSLYGDGIERETQYF,TGTGCCAGCAGCTTATACGGGGACGGAATAGAAAGGGAGACCCAGTACTTC
14,TRBD2,TRBJ2-1,NA,TRBV20-1,CSPIGTSGYNEQFF,TGCAGCCCGATAGGGACTAGCGGCTACAATGAGCAGTTCTTC
17,TRBD1,TRBJ2-2,few,TRBV9,CASSVAPQGVGAGELFF,TGTGCCAGCAGCGTAGCTCCACAGGGGGTGGGAGCCGGGGAGCTGTTTTTT
15,NA,TRBJ2-7,NA,TRBV20-1,CSAITTEGPGHEQYF,TGCAGTGCTATAACGACAGAAGGGCCGGGCCACGAGCAGTACTTC
13,NA,TRBJ2-1,NA,TRBV19,CASSWDPDNEQFF,TGTGCCAGTAGTTGGGACCCGGACAATGAGCAGTTCTTC
13,TRBD1,TRBJ2-5,few,TRBV29-1,CSVPDRGQETQYF,TGCAGCGTGCCGGACAGGGGGCAAGAGACCCAGTACTTC
16,TRBD1,TRBJ1-4,few,TRBV6-5,CASSTRQGAGNEKLFF,TGTGCCAGCAGTACCCGACAGGGGGCGGGTAATGAAAAACTGTTTTTT
14,TRBD2,TRBJ2-1,NA,TRBV24-1,CATRGLAGHNEQFF,TGTGCCACCCGGGGACTAGCGGGCCACAATGAGCAGTTCTTC
16,TRBD1,TRBJ2-1,many,TRBV27,CASSPSRGREYNEQFF,TGTGCCAGCAGTCCCTCCAGGGGGCGCGAGTACAATGAGCAGTTCTTC
14,NA,TRBJ2-5,few,TRBV29-1,CSVEDARVQETQYF,TGCAGCGTTGAAGACGCTAGGGTGCAAGAGACCCAGTACTTC
14,NA,TRBJ1-3,many,TRBV9,CASSVVGDGNTIYF,TGTGCCAGCAGCGTAGTCGGAGATGGAAACACCATATATTTT
14,NA,TRBJ1-4,few,TRBV7-2,CASSSVAGDEKLFF,TGTGCCAGCAGCTCAGTGGCGGGTGATGAAAAACTGTTTTTT
18,TRBD2,TRBJ2-5,NA,TRBV7-8,CASSPPGLAGIFQETQYF,TGTGCCAGCAGCCCGCCGGGACTAGCGGGAATCTTTCAAGAGACCCAGTACTTC
16,NA,TRBJ2-5,many,TRBV12-3/TRBV12-4,CASSLLNGGLQETQYF,TGTGCCAGCAGCCTCCTTAACGGGGGACTTCAAGAGACCCAGTACTTC
16,TRBD1,TRBJ2-7,NA,TRBV4-3,CASSPGRGQGTYEQYF,TGCGCCAGCAGCCCCGGCAGGGGACAGGGGACCTACGAGCAGTACTTC
17,TRBD2,TRBJ2-1,NA,TRBV20-1,CSARDPRLAGSYNEQFF,TGCAGTGCTAGAGATCCCCGACTAGCGGGCTCCTACAATGAGCAGTTCTTC
13,NA,TRBJ2-2,NA,TRBV4-2,CAISPGLTGELFF,TGTGCCATCAGCCCGGGGCTGACCGGGGAGCTGTTTTTT
15,NA,TRBJ2-7,many,TRBV5-6,CASSLEGMLSYEQYF,TGTGCCAGCAGCTTGGAGGGGATGCTGTCCTACGAGCAGTACTTC
17,TRBD2,TRBJ2-2,few,TRBV11-3,CASSLGLAGDGTGELFF,TGTGCCAGCAGCTTGGGGCTAGCGGGAGACGGCACCGGGGAGCTGTTTTTT
15,NA,TRBJ2-1,NA,TRBV28,CAMSPGSGIYNEQFF,TGTGCCATGAGCCCGGGGAGCGGAATCTACAATGAGCAGTTCTTC
14,NA,TRBJ2-1,NA,TRBV29-1,CSAPGAPAYNEQFF,TGCAGCGCGCCCGGGGCCCCGGCTTACAATGAGCAGTTCTTC
13,NA,TRBJ2-3,NA,TRBV15,CATEGGSTDTQYF,TGTGCCACCGAGGGGGGTAGCACAGATACGCAGTATTTT
14,NA,TRBJ2-7,many,TRBV7-9,CASSFLGGSYEQYF,TGTGCCAGCAGCTTTTTAGGGGGATCCTACGAGCAGTACTTC
14,NA,TRBJ1-5,few,TRBV20-1,CSASTDPGGQPQHF,TGCAGTGCTAGTACGGACCCCGGGGGTCAGCCCCAGCATTTT
16,TRBD2,TRBJ2-7,few,TRBV5-7,CASSIGTSGSSYEQYF,TGTGCCAGCAGCATAGGGACTAGCGGGAGCTCCTACGAGCAGTACTTC
12,TRBD1,TRBJ1-1,NA,TRBV15,CATSRLTGFAFF,TGTGCCACCAGCAGACTGACAGGGTTCGCTTTCTTT
15,TRBD1,TRBJ2-1,NA,TRBV7-9,CASSVTGGVGNEQFF,TGTGCCAGCAGCGTGACAGGGGGCGTAGGCAATGAGCAGTTCTTC
14,NA,TRBJ2-7,many,TRBV7-9,CASSQDGKWSEQYF,TGTGCCAGCAGCCAGGACGGAAAATGGTCCGAGCAGTACTTC
11,NA,TRBJ1-1,many,TRBV12-3/TRBV12-4,CASKRTAEAFF,TGTGCCAGCAAAAGGACAGCTGAAGCTTTCTTT
15,NA,TRBJ2-1,NA,TRBV24-1,CATSDGGGAYNEQFF,TGTGCCACCAGTGATGGTGGGGGAGCATACAATGAGCAGTTCTTC
16,NA,TRBJ2-3,many,TRBV5-1,CASSLEGRTSTDTQYF,TGCGCCAGCAGCCTGGAGGGGCGGACTAGCACAGATACGCAGTATTTT
15,TRBD2,TRBJ2-7,many,TRBV7-6,CASSSPLAGRYEQYF,TGTGCCAGCAGCTCCCCACTAGCGGGACGCTACGAGCAGTACTTC
13,NA,TRBJ1-3,many,TRBV21-1,CASSKGSRNTIYF,TGTGCCAGCAGCAAAGGGTCACGAAACACCATATATTTT
13,NA,TRBJ2-4,NA,TRBV21-1,CASRDRTHFIQYF,TGTGCCAGCAGAGATAGGACTCACTTCATTCAGTACTTC